This T cell receptor beta chain was obtained from a study of Ad26.COV2.S vaccination and SARS-CoV-2 variants. The overall study: Within the COV1001 Ad26.COV2.S trial arm, the donor was enrolled.

Clones were read by immunoSEQ multiplex PCR, and TCRdb kept only the in-frame ones, dropping some. This table holds about 440,000 clones, roughly 91% found once. Notes on the study in general: Vaccinated individuals (as opposed to placebo recipients) had higher spike-specific TCR breadth.

Treatment indicated: some 19 received Ad26.COV2.S at low or high dose, single or two shots; about five received placebo; per-sample allocation not given. Sample collection was performed on day 63 after the first vaccine or placebo injection. Vaccination used an Ad26 vector expressing Wuhan-strain SARS-CoV-2 spike. A note on this clone: Its matching antigen is unknown.

This clonotype originated in a person aged 18-65 years who received the Ad26.COV2.S COVID-19 vaccine or a placebo. The sequencing used peripheral blood, collected in a trial of Ad26.COV2.S vaccine versus placebo.

The CDR3 bases are TGTGCCAGTAGTATAACAGGGTGGAGAGGCTACACCTTC. Its protein product is CASSITGWRGYTF. The chain links TRBV19 to TRBJ1-2; possible D gene TRBD1, 6 bases. Germline CDR1 reads LNHDA; CDR2 reads SQIVND (reference sequence). V was shortened by 2 bases and J by 8 bases, with 12 bases between the two germline ends. The CDR3 runs 13 residues.